This T cell receptor (beta chain) was identified during a study of cytomegalovirus exposure and HLA in healthy donors. The V gene's germline CDR1 is MDHEN and CDR2 SYDVKM. Trimming pared 3 bases from V and 2 bases from J, leaving 11 bases between. The CDR3 spans 14 residues. The PCR employed 60 Vbeta primers together with 13 Jbeta primers. Clones were read by immunoSEQ multiplex PCR, and TCRdb kept only the in-frame ones, dropping some. The data show around 110,000 clones, around 10% seen once. This chain connects TRBV28 to TRBJ2-7; D is unclear. The sample consisted of PBMCs. This TCR was sampled from a man aged 30 to 45 in good health and CMV-seronegative. CDR3 sequence reads: CASSLGSPTYEQYF. DNA for the CDR3: TGTGCCAGCAGTTTGGGCTCTCCAACCTACGAGCAGTACTTC. The full variable domain, its missing parts supplied by reference TRBV28 and TRBJ2-7, is DVKVTQSSRYLVKRTGEKVFLECVQDMDHENMFWYRQDPGLGLRLIYFSYDVKMKEKGDIPEGYSVSREKKERFSLILESASTNQTSMYLCASSLGSPTYEQYFGPGTRLTVT.